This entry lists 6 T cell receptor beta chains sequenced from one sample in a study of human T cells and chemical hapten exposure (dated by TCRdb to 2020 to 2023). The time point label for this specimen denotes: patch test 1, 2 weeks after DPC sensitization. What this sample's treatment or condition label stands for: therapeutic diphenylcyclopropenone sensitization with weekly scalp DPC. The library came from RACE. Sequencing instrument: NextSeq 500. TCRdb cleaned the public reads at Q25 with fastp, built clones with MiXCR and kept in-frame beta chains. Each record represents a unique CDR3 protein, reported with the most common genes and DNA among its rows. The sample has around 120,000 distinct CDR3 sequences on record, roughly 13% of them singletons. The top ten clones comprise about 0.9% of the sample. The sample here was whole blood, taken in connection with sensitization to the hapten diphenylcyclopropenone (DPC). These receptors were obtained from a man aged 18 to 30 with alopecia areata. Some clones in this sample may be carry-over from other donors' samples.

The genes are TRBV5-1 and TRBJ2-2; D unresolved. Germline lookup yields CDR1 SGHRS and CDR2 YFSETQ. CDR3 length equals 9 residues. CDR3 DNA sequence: TGCCCCTACACCGGGGAGCTGTTTTTT. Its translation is CPYTGELFF. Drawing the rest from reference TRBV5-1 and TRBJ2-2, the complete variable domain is KAGVTQTPRYLIKTRGQQVTLSCSPISGHRSVSWYQQTPGQGLQFLFEYFSETQRNKGNFPGRFSGRQFSNSRSEMNVSTLELGDSALYLCPYTGELFFGEGSRLTVL.

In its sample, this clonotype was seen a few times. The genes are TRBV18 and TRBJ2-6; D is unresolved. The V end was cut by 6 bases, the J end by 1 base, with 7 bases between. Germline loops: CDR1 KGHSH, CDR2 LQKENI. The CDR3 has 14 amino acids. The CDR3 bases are TGTGCCAGCTCCCCTTGGTCTGGGGCCAACGTCCTGACTTTC. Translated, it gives CASSPWSGANVLTF.

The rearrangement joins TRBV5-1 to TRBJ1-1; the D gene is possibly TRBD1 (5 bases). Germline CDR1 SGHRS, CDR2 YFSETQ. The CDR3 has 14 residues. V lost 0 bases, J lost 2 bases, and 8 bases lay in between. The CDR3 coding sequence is TGCGCCAGCAGCTTGGAGGGGATAAACACTGAAGCTTTCTTT. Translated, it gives CASSLEGINTEAFF.

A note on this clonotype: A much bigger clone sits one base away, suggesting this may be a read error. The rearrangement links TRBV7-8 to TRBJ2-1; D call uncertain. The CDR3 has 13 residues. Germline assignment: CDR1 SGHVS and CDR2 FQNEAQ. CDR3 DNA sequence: TGTGCCGGCAGCTCCGGACCGCTGAATGAGCAGTTCTTC. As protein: CAGSSGPLNEQFF.

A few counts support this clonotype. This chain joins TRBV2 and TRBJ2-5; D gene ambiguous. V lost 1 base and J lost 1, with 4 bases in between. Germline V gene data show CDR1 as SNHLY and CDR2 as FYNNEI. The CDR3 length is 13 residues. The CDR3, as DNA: TGTGCCAGCAGTGAAGACAGCCAAGAGACCCAGTACTTC. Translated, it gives CASSEDSQETQYF. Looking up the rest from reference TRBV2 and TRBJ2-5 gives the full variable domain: EPEVTQTPSHQVTQMGQEVILRCVPISNHLYFYWYRQILGQKVEFLVSFYNNEISEKSEIFDDQFSVERPDGSNFTLKIRSTKLEDSAMYFCASSEDSQETQYFGPGTRLLVL.

The CDR3 protein is CASSTGTGGQPQHF. In DNA, the CDR3 is TGTGCCAGCAGCACCGGGACAGGGGGACAGCCCCAGCATTTT. This rearrangement joins TRBV6-1 to TRBJ1-5, with TRBD1 matching 11 bases. The length of the CDR3 is 14 residues. The germline CDR1 and CDR2 sequences are MNHNS and SASEGT. V gave up 6 bases and J gave up 7 bases; unmatched junction bases: 5.